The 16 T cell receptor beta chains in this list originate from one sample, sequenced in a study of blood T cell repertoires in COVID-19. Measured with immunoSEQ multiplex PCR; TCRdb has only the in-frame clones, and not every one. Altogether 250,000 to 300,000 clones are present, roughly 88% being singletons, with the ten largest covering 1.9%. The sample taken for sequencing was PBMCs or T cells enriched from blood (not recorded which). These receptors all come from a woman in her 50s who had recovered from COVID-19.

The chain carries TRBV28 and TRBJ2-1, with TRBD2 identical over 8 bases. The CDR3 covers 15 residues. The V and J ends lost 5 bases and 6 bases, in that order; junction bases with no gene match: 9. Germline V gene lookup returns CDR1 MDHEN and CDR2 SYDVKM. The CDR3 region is CASSHLLAGSNEQFF. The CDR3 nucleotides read TGTGCCAGCAGTCACCTTTTAGCGGGAAGCAATGAGCAGTTCTTC.

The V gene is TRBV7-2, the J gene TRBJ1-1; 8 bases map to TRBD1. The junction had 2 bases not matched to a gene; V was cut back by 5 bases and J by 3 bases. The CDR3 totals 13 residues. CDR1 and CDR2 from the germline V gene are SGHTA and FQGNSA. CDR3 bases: TGTGCCAGCAGCACACAGGGGGACACTGAAGCTTTCTTT. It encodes CASSTQGDTEAFF.

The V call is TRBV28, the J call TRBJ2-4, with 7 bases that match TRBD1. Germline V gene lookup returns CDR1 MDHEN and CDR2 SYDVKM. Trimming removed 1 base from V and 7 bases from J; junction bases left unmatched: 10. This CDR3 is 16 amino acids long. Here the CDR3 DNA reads TGTGCCAGCAGTTTATCACAGGGGAGTGGGGAGAACATTCAGTACTTC. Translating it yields CASSLSQGSGENIQYF. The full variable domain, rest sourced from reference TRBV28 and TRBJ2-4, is DVKVTQSSRYLVKRTGEKVFLECVQDMDHENMFWYRQDPGLGLRLIYFSYDVKMKEKGDIPEGYSVSREKKERFSLILESASTNQTSMYLCASSLSQGSGENIQYFGAGTRLSVL.

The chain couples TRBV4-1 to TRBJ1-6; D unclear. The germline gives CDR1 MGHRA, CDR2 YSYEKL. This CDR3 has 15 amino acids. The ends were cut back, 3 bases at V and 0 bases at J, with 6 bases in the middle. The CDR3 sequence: CASSQQRSYNSPLHF. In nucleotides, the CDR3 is TGCGCCAGCAGCCAGCAGCGCTCCTATAATTCACCCCTCCACTTT.

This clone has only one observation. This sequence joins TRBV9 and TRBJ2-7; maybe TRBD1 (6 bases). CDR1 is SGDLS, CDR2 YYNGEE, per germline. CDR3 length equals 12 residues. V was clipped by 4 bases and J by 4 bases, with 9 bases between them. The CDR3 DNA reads TGTGCCAGCAGCTCCGGGACATACGAGCAGTACTTC. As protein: CASSSGTYEQYF.

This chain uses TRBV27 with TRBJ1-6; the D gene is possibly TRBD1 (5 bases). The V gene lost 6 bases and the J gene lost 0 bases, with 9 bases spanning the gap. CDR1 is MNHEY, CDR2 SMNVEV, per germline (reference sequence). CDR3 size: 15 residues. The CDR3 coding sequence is TGTGCCAGCAGCACAGGTTTCTCCTATAATTCACCCCTCCACTTT. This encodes CASSTGFSYNSPLHF.

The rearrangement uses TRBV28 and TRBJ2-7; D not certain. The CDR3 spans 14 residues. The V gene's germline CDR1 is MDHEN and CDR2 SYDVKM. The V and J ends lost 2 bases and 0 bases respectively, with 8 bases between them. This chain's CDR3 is CASSLTPSSYEQYF. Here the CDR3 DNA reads TGTGCCAGCAGTTTAACACCCAGCTCCTACGAGCAGTACTTC.

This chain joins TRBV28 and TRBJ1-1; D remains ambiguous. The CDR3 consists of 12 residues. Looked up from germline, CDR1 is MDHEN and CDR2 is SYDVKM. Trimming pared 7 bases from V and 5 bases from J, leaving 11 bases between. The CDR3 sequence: CASTPVATEAFF. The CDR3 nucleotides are TGTGCCAGCACTCCTGTGGCTACTGAAGCTTTCTTT.

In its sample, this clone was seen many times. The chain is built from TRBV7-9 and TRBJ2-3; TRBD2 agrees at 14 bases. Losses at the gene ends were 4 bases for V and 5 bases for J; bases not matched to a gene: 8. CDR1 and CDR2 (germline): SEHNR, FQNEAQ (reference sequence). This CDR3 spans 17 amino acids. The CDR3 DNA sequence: TGTGCCAGCAGCTCGACTAGCGGGAGGGACGGTAGAGATACGCAGTATTTT. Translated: CASSSTSGRDGRDTQYF.

The CDR3 loop reads CASGQTGDRDLANTEAFF. In DNA form, the CDR3 reads TGCGCCAGCGGGCAAACCGGGGACAGGGATTTGGCGAACACTGAAGCTTTCTTT. The chain uses TRBV23-1 and TRBJ1-1; 9 nucleotides agree with TRBD1. TRBV23-1 is treated as an ORF (open reading frame) with a function not yet certain. J was trimmed by 1 base and V by 8 bases; bases with no gene match: 17. The CDR3 has 18 amino acids.

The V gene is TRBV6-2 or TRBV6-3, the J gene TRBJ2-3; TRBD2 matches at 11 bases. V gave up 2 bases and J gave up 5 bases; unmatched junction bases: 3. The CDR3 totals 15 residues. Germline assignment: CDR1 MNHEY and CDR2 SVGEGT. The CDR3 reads CASSYPGTSGDTQYF. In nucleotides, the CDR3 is TGTGCCAGCAGTTACCCCGGGACTAGCGGAGATACGCAGTATTTT.

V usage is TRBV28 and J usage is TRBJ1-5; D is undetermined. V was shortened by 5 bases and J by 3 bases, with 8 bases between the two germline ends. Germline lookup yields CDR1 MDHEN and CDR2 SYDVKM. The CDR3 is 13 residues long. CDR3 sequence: CASSPSLNQPQHF. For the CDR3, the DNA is TGTGCCAGCAGTCCCAGTCTCAATCAGCCCCAGCATTTT.

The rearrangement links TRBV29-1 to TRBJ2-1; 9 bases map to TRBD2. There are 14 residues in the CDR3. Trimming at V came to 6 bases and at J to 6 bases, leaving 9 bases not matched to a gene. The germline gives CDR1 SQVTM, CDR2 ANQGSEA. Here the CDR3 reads CSVTLAGSSNEQFF. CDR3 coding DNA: TGCAGCGTGACGCTAGCGGGGTCTAGCAATGAGCAGTTCTTC.

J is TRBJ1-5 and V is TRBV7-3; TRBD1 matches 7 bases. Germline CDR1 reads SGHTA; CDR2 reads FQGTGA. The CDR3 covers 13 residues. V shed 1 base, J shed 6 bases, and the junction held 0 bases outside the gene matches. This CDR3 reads CASSLNRGQPQHF. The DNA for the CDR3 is TGTGCCAGCAGCTTAAACAGGGGTCAGCCCCAGCATTTT.

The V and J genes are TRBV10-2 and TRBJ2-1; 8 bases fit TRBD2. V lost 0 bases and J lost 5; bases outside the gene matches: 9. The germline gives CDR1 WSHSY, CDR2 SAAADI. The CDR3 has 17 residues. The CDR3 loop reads CASSESRAGGSHNEQFF. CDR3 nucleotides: TGCGCCAGCAGTGAGTCGAGGGCGGGAGGCTCTCACAATGAGCAGTTCTTC.

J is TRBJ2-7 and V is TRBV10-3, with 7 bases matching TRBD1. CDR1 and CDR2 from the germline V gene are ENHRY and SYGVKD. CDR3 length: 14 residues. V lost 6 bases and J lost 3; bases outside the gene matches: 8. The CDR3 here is CAISDRDSSYEQYF. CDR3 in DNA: TGTGCCATCAGCGATAGGGACAGCAGCTACGAGCAGTACTTC.